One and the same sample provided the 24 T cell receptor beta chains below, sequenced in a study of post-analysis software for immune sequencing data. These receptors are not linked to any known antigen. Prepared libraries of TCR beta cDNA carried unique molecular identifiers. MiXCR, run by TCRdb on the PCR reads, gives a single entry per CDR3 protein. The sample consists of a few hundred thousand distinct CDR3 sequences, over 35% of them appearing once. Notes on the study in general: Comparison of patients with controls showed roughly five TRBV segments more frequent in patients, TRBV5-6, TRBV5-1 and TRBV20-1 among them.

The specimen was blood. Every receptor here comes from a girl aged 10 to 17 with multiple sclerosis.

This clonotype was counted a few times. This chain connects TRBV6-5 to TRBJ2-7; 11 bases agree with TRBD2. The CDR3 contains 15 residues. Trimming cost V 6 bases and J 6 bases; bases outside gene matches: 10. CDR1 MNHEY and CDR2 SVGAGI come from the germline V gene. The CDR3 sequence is CASSHTSGRAREQYF. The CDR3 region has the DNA TGTGCCAGCAGCCACACTAGCGGGAGAGCTCGCGAGCAGTACTTC.

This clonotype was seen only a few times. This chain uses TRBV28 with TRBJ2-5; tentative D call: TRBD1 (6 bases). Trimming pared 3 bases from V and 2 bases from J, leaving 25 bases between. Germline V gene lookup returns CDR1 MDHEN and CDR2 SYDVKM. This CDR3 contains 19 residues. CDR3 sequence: CASSLGGLGQIIFQETQYF. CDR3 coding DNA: TGTGCCAGCAGTTTGGGTGGTCTCGGACAGATCATATTTCAAGAGACCCAGTACTTC.

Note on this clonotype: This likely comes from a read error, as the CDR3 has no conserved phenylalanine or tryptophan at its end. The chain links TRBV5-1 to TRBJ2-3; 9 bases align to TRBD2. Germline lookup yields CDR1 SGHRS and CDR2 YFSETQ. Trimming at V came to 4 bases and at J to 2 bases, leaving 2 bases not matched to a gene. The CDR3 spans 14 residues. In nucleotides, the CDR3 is TGCGCCAGCAGCCGGACTAGCGCCACAGATACGCAGTATTTG. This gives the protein CASSRTSATDTQYL.

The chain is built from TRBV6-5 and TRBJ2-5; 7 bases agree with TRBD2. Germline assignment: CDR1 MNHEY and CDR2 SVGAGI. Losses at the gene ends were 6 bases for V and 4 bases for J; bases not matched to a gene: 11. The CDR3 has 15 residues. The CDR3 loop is CASSRGRTPGETQYF. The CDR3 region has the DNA TGTGCCAGCAGCCGCGGGAGAACCCCCGGAGAGACCCAGTACTTC.

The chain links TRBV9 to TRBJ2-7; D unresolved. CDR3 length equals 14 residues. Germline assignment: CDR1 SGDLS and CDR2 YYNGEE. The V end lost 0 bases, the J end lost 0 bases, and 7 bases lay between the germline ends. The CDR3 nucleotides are TGTGCCAGCAGCGTAGGGGTTTTCTCCTACGAGCAGTACTTC. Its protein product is CASSVGVFSYEQYF.

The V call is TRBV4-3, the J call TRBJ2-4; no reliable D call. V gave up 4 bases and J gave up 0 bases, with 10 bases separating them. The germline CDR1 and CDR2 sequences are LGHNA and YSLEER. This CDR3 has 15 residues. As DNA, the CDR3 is TGCGCCAGCAGCCCGCGTTTTTTAGCCAAAAACATTCAGTACTTC. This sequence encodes CASSPRFLAKNIQYF.

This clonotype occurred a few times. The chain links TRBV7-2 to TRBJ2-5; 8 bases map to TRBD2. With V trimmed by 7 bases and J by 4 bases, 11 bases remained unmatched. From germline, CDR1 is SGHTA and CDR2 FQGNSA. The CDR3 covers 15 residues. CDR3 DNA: TGTGCCAGCACCCAAAGCGGGAGCCGGCCAGAGACCCAGTACTTC. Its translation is CASTQSGSRPETQYF.

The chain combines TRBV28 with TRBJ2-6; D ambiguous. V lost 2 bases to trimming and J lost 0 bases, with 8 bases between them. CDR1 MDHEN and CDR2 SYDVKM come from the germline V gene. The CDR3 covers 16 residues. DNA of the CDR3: TGTGCCAGCAGTTTAATATCAAACTCTGGGGCCAACGTCCTGACTTTC. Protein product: CASSLISNSGANVLTF.

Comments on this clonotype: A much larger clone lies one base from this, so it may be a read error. CDR3 loop: CAGSLMYGRDYNEQFF. DNA of the CDR3: TGTGCCGGCAGTTTAATGTACGGGAGGGACTACAATGAGCAGTTCTTC. This rearrangement joins TRBV27 to TRBJ2-1; 8 bases match TRBD2. The germline V gene has CDR1 MNHEY and CDR2 SMNVEV (reference sequence). The CDR3 spans 16 residues.

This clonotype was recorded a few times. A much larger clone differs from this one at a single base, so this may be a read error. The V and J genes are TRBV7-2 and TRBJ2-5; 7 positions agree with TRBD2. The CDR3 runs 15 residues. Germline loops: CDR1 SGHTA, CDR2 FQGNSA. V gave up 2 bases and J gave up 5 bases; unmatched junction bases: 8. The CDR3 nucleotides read TGTGCCAGCAGCTTAAGGCGGGAGTCGGGCGAGACCCAGTACTTC. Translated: CASSLRRESGETQYF. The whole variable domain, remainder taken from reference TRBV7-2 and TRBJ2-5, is GAGVSQSPSNKVTEKGKDVELRCDPISGHTALYWYRQSLGQGLEFLIYFQGNSAPDKSGLPSDRFSAERTGGSVSTLTIQRTQQEDSAVYLCASSLRRESGETQYFGPGTRLLVL.

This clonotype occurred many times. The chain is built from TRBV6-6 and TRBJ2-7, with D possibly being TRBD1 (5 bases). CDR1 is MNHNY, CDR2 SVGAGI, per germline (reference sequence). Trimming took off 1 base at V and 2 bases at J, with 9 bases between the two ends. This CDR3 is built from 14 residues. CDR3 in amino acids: CASSYLTVTYEQYF. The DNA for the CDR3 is TGTGCCAGCAGTTACTTGACAGTCACCTACGAGCAGTACTTC.

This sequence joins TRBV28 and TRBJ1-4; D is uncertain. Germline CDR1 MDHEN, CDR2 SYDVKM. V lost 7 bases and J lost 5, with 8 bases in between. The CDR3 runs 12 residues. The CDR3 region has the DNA TGTGCCAGCACCAATCCGAATGAAAAACTGTTTTTT. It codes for CASTNPNEKLFF.

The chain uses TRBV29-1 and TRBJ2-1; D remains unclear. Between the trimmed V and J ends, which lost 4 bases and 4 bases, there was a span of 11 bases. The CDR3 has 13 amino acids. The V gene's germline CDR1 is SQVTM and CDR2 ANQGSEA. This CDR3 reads CSVGGSEYNEQFF. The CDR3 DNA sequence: TGCAGCGTTGGCGGCTCTGAGTACAATGAGCAGTTCTTC.

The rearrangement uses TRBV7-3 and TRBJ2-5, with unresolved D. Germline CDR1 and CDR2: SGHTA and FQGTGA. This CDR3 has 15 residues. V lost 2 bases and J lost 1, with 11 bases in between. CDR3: CASSLGKGFQETQYF. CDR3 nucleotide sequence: TGTGCCAGCAGCTTAGGAAAAGGTTTCCAAGAGACCCAGTACTTC.

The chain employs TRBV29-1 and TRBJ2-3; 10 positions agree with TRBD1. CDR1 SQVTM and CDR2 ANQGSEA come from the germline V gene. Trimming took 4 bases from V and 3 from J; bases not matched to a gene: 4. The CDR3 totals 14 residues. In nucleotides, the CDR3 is TGCAGCGTTGCCGGGACAGGGGTTACAGATACGCAGTATTTT. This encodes CSVAGTGVTDTQYF.

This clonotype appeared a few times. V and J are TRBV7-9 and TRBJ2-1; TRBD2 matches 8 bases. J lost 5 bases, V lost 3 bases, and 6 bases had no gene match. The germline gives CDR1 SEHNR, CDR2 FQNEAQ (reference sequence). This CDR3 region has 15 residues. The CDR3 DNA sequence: TGTGCCAGCAGCTTTAATAGCGGGACTAACAATGAGCAGTTCTTC. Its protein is CASSFNSGTNNEQFF.

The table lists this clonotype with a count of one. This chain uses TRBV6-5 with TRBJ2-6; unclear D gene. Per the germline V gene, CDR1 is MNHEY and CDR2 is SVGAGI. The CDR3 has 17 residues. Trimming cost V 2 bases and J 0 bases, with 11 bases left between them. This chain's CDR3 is CASSYSSVLSGANVLTF. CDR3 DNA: TGTGCCAGCAGTTACAGCAGCGTACTCTCTGGGGCCAACGTCCTGACTTTC.

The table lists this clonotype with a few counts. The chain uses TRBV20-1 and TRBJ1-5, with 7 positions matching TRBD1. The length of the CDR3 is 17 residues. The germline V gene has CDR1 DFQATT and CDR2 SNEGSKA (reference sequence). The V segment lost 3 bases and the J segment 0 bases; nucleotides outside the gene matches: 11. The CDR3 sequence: CSARLPWDSYSNQPQHF. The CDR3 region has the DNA TGCAGTGCTAGGTTACCTTGGGACAGCTATAGCAATCAGCCCCAGCATTTT.

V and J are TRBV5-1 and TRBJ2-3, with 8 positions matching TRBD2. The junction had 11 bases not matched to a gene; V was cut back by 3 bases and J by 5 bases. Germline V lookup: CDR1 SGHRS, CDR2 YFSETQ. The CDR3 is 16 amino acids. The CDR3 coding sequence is TGCGCCAGCAGCTCCAGGACTAGCACCTTAGGAGATACGCAGTATTTT. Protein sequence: CASSSRTSTLGDTQYF. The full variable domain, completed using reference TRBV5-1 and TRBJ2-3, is KAGVTQTPRYLIKTRGQQVTLSCSPISGHRSVSWYQQTPGQGLQFLFEYFSETQRNKGNFPGRFSGRQFSNSRSEMNVSTLELGDSALYLCASSSRTSTLGDTQYFGPGTRLTVL.

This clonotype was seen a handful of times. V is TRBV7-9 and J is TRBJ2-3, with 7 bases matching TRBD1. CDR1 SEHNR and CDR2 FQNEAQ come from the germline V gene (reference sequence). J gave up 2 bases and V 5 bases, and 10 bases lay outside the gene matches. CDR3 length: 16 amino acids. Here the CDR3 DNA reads TGTGCCAGCAGCCCAGGGGGACCAACCCCCACAGATACGCAGTATTTT. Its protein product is CASSPGGPTPTDTQYF.

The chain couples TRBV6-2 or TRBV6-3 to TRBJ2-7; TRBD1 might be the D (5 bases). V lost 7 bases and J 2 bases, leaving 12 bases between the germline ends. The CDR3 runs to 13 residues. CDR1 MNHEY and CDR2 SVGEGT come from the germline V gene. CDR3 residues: CASMAGSAYEQYF. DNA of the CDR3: TGTGCCAGCATGGCAGGGTCCGCCTACGAGCAGTACTTC.

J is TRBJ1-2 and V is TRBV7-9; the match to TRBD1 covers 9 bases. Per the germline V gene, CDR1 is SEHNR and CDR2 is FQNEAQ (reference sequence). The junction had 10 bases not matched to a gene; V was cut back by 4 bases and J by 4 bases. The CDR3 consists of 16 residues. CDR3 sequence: CASSSPGQGLGYGYTF. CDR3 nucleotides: TGTGCCAGCAGCTCTCCGGGACAGGGTTTGGGCTATGGCTACACCTTC.

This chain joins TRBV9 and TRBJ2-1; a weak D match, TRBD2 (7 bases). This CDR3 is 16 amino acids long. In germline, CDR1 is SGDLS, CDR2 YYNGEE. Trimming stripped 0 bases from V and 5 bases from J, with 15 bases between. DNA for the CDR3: TGTGCCAGCAGCGTAGTTGGGGGGCGGGAGAACAATGAGCAGTTCTTC. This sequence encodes CASSVVGGRENNEQFF.

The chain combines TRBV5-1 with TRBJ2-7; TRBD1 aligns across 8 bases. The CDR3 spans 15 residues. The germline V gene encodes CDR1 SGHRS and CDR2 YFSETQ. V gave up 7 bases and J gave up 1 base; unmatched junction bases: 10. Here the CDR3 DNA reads TGCGCCAGCGCCGACGGGACAGGTACTTCCTACGAGCAGTACTTC. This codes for CASADGTGTSYEQYF.